Below are 6 T cell receptor beta chains sequenced from a single sample in a study of cytomegalovirus exposure and HLA in healthy donors. 13 Jbeta primers and 60 Vbeta primers were used for the PCR. Profiled with immunoSEQ multiplex PCR; TCRdb holds only in-frame clones, not every one. This sample has about 93,000 clones; over 75% occur once, and the top ten carry about 3.8%. Sequencing used PBMCs. Every receptor here comes from a man in his forties or fifties in good health and CMV-seronegative.

The genes are TRBV2 and TRBJ2-1, with a possible D match to TRBD2 (5 bases). Germline loops: CDR1 SNHLY, CDR2 FYNNEI. V lost 2 bases, J lost 6 bases, and 11 bases lay in between. The CDR3 runs to 14 residues. In DNA form, the CDR3 reads TGTGCCAGCAGTGAAACCCCAAGCGGCAATGAGCAGTTCTTC. It specifies CASSETPSGNEQFF. Drawing the rest from reference TRBV2 and TRBJ2-1, the complete variable domain is EPEVTQTPSHQVTQMGQEVILRCVPISNHLYFYWYRQILGQKVEFLVSFYNNEISEKSEIFDDQFSVERPDGSNFTLKIRSTKLEDSAMYFCASSETPSGNEQFFGPGTRLTVL.

The CDR3 coding sequence is TGTGCCAGCAGCCCTACTTGGGGGGAAAATGAAAAACTGTTTTTT. Residues: CASSPTWGENEKLFF. This chain links TRBV28 with TRBJ1-4; weak D call: TRBD1 (5 bases). Per the germline V gene, CDR1 is MDHEN and CDR2 is SYDVKM. Trimming removed 6 bases from V and 5 bases from J, with 16 bases in between. CDR3 size: 15 residues.

The gene calls are TRBV25-1 and TRBJ2-1; weak D call: TRBD1 (5 bases). Germline V gives CDR1 MGHDK, CDR2 SYGVNS. V lost 11 bases, J lost 0 bases, and 14 bases lay in between. This CDR3 is 14 amino acids long. In DNA form, the CDR3 reads TGTGCCGCCGAACAGGCTACCTCCTACAATGAGCAGTTCTTC. Protein: CAAEQATSYNEQFF.

The chain uses TRBV7-9 and TRBJ2-5; D perhaps matches TRBD2 (6 bases). The CDR3 extends over 13 amino acids. The V end was cut by 1 base, the J end by 7 bases, with 10 bases between. The germline V gene encodes CDR1 SEHNR and CDR2 FQNEAQ (reference sequence). The CDR3 loop is CASSLDYGGTQYF. As DNA, the CDR3 is TGTGCCAGCAGCTTAGATTACGGGGGGACCCAGTACTTC.

V is TRBV5-1 and J is TRBJ1-2; D call uncertain. The CDR3 spans 14 residues. Trimming pared 0 bases from V and 4 bases from J, leaving 10 bases between. Germline values: CDR1 SGHRS, CDR2 YFSETQ. CDR3 nucleotide sequence: TGCGCCAGCAGCTTGGAAAGCTCGTTCTATGGCTACACCTTC. Its translation: CASSLESSFYGYTF.

The chain uses TRBV7-2 and TRBJ1-5; TRBD1 matches 7 bases. After removal of 2 bases from V and 6 bases from J, the junction contained 4 bases not matched to a gene. The CDR3 loop spans 14 amino acids. Germline V gives CDR1 SGHTA, CDR2 FQGNSA. Here the CDR3 DNA reads TGTGCCAGCAGCTTAAGGCCAGGGGGTCAGCCCCAGCATTTT. Translated: CASSLRPGGQPQHF.